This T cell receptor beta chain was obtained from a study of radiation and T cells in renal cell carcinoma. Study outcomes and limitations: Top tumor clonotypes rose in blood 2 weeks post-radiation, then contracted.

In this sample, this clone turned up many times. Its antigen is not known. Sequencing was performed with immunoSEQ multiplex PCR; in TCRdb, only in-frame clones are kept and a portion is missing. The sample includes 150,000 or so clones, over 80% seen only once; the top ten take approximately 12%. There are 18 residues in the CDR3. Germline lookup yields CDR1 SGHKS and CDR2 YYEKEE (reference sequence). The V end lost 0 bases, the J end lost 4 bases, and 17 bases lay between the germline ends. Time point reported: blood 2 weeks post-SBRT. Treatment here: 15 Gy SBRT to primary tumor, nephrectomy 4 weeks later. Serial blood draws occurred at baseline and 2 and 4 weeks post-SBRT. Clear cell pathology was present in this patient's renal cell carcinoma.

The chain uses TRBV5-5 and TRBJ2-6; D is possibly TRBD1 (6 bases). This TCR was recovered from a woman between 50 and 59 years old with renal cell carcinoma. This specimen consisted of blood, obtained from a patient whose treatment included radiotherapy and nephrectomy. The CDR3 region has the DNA TGTGCCAGCAGCTTGGAGGGGGATACAGGGTACGGGGCCAACGTCCTGACTTTC. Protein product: CASSLEGDTGYGANVLTF.